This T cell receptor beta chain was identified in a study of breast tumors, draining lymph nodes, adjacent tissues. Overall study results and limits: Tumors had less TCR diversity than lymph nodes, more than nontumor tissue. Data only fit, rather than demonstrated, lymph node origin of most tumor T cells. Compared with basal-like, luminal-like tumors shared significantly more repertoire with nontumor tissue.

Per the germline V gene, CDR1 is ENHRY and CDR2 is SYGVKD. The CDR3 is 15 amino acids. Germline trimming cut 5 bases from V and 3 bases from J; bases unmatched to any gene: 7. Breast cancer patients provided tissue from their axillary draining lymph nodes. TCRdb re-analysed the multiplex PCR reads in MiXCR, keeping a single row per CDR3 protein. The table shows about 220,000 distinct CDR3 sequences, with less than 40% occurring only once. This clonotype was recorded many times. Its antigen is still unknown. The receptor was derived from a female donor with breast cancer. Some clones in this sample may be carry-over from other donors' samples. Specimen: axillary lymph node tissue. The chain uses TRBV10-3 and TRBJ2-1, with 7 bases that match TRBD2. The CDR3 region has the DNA TGTGCCATCAGTACCGGGACTAATGACTACAATGAGCAGTTCTTC. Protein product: CAISTGTNDYNEQFF.